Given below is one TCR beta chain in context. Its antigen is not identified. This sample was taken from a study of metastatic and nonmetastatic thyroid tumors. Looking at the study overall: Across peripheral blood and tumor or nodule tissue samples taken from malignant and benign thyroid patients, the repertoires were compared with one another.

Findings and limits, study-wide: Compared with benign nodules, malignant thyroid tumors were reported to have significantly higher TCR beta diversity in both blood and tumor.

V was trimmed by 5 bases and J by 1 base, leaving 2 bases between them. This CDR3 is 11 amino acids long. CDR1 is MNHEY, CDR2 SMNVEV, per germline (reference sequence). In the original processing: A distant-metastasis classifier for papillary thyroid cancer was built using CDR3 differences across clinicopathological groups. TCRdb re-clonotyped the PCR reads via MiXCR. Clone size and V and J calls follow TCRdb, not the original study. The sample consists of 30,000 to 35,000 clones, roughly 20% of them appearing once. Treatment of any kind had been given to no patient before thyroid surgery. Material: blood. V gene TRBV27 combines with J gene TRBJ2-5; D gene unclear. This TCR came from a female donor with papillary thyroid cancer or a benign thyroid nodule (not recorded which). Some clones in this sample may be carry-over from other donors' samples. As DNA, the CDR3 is TGTGCCAGCAGTATCCAAGAGACCCAGTACTTC. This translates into CASSIQETQYF.